The T cell receptor beta chain under discussion was sequenced for a study of cytomegalovirus exposure and HLA in healthy donors. Study-wide background: There were several hundred genotyped donors. Of these, roughly 80% fell in the genetic ancestry cluster associated with self-reported Caucasian donors. General study findings and limits: In a later analysis, 17,000 or so TCR beta sequences were associated with HLA alleles at 0.05 false discovery rate.

A multiplex PCR was run with 60 Vbeta primers and 13 Jbeta primers. Authors' processing steps: An analysis performed later counted 81 million or so unique TCR beta chains (roughly 11 million of them shared). Assay used: immunoSEQ multiplex PCR; TCRdb lists only in-frame clones, some missing. D and trimming come from the DNA, and the V and J calls and clone size come from that table. This table has about 78,000 clones, around 82% appearing once. The CDR3 loop spans 18 amino acids. V lost 1 base, J lost 0 bases, and 11 bases stayed unmatched. Germline CDR1 reads SGHVS; CDR2 reads FNYEAQ. This clone has only one observation. No antigen is known for it.

The sequence was collected from a male donor in good health and CMV-seronegative. What was sequenced was PBMCs. The chain recombines TRBV7-6 with TRBJ2-7, with TRBD1 matching 8 bases. The CDR3 loop is CASSLGAARTGFSYEQYF. The CDR3, as DNA: TGTGCCAGCAGCTTAGGCGCCGCCCGGACAGGGTTCTCCTACGAGCAGTACTTC.